This T cell receptor beta chain emerged from a study of prognosis after radiotherapy for stage I lung cancer. This clonotype was counted ten times or more. Amplification of TCR beta CDR3 from genomic DNA used two-round multiplex PCR. The first round of PCR was done with primers that matched each TRBV and TRBJ gene. TCRdb re-called the multiplex PCR reads through MiXCR, storing one row per CDR3 protein. The profile shows more than 13,000 distinct CDR3 sequences, approximately 30% of them singletons. CDR3 length: 11 residues. From germline, CDR1 is MNHNS and CDR2 SASEGT. V was clipped by 6 bases and J by 4 bases, with 4 bases between them.

The chain combines TRBV6-1 with TRBJ1-5; the D is unclear. This clonotype was obtained from a donor at least 50 years old with non-small cell lung cancer. The source material was PBMCs, sampled before or after stereotactic body radiation therapy (not recorded which). The CDR3 sequence is CASRENQPQHF. In nucleotides, the CDR3 is TGTGCCAGCAGGGAGAATCAGCCCCAGCATTTT.